The present TCR beta chain was sequenced within a study of T-cell reconstitution after alpha-beta-depleted transplantation in children. Library preparation (for TCRbeta) was performed with unique molecular identifiers. TCRdb itself ran the PCR reads through MiXCR, one entry per CDR3 protein. The table shows some 300,000 distinct CDR3 sequences, with around 7.3% occurring only once. The CDR3 consists of 15 residues. V was pared by 2 bases and J by 6 bases, with 6 bases of the junction left unmatched. CDR1 and CDR2 from the germline V gene are KGHDR and SFDVKD. This clonotype was found many times. Its matching antigen is unknown. Study-level results: Surviving thymic progenitors and recipient T cells were the source of high TCRbeta diversity at day 60 in some patients. Where alpha-beta T cells came from about two months after transplant was reportedly several hundred expanded graft clones. At one year after transplant, newly produced T cells mostly accounted for T-cell counts and diversity.

The rearrangement uses TRBV24-1 and TRBJ2-3; 8 bases match TRBD2. This receptor was identified in a female patient aged 2 to 10 who had a stem cell transplant for Fanconi anemia, so the T cells may come from the graft donor. The specimen comprised peripheral blood, sampled 360 days after TCRalphabeta/CD19-depleted stem cell transplant. CDR3 amino acids: CATSDSPGGTDTQYF. For the CDR3, the DNA is TGTGCCACCAGTGATTCCCCGGGGGGGACGGATACGCAGTATTTT.